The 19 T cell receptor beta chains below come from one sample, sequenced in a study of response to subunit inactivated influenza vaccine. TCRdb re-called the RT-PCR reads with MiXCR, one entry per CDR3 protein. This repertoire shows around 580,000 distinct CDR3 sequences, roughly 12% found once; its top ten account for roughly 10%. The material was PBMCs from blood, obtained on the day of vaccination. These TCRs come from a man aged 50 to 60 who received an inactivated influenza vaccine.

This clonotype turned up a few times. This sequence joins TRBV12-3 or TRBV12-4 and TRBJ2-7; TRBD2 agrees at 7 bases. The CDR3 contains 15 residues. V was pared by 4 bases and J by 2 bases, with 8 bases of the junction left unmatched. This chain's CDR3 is CASSSGERGPYEQYF. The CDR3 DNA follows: TGTGCCAGCAGTTCCGGGGAGCGGGGCCCCTACGAGCAGTACTTC.

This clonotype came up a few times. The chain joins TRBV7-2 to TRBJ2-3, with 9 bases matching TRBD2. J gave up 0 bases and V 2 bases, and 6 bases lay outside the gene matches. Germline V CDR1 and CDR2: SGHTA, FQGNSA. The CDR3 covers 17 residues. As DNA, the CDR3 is TGTGCCAGCAGCTTATTTAGCGGGGGCGCTAGCACAGATACGCAGTATTTT. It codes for CASSLFSGGASTDTQYF.

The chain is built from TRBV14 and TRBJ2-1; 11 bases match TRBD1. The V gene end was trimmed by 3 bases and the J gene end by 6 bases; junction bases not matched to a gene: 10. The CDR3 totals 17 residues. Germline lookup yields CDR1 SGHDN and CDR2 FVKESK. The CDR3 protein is CASSQTKPDRGLNEQFF. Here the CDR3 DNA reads TGTGCCAGCAGCCAGACTAAACCGGACAGGGGGCTCAATGAGCAGTTCTTC.

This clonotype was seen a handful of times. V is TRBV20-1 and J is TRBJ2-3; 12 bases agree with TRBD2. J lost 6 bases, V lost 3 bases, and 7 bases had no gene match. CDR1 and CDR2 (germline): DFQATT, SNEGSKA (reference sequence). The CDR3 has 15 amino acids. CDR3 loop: CSASRPSGGVDTQYF. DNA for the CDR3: TGCAGTGCTAGCCGCCCTAGCGGGGGGGTGGATACGCAGTATTTT.

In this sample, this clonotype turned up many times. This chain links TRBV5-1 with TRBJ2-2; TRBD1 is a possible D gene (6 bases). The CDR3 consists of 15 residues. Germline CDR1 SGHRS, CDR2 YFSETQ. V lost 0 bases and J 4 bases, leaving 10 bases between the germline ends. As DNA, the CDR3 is TGCGCCAGCAGCTTGGCCTCAGGGGTCACCGGGGAGCTGTTTTTT. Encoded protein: CASSLASGVTGELFF.

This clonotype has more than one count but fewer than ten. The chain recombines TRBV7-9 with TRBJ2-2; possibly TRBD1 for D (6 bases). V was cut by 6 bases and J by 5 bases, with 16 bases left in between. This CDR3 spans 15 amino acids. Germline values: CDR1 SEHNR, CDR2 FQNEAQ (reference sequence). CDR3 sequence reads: CASSFSGARTGELFF. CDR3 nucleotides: TGTGCCAGCAGTTTTTCAGGGGCGCGAACCGGGGAGCTGTTTTTT.

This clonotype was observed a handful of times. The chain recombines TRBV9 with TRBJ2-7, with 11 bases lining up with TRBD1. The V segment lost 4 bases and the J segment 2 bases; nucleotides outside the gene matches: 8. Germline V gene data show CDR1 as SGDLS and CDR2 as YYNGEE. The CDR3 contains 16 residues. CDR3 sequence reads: CASSTIPGQGAYEQYF. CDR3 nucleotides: TGTGCCAGCAGCACGATTCCGGGACAGGGGGCCTACGAGCAGTACTTC.

DNA for the CDR3: TGTGCCAGCAGTCGACCGGGGGCGCCAGGGGCCAACGTCCTGACTTTC. This sequence encodes CASSRPGAPGANVLTF. The chain couples TRBV6-2 or TRBV6-3 to TRBJ2-6; D tentatively fits TRBD1 or TRBD2 (6 bases each). The V end lost 5 bases, the J end lost 4 bases, and 15 bases lay between the germline ends. Per germline, CDR1 MNHEY and CDR2 SVGEGT. This CDR3 is built from 16 residues.

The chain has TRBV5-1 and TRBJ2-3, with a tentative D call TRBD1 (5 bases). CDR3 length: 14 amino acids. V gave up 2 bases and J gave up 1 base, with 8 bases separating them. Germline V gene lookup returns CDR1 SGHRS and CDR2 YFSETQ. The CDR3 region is CASSFVGRTDTQYF. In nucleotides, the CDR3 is TGCGCCAGCAGCTTCGTGGGGCGCACAGATACGCAGTATTTT.

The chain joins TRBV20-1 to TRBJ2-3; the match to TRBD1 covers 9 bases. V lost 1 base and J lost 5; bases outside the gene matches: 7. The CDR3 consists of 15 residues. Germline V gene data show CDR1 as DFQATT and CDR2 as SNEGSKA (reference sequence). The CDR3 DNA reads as TGCAGTGCTAGAGCACAGGGGGCAATGGGAGATACGCAGTATTTT. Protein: CSARAQGAMGDTQYF.

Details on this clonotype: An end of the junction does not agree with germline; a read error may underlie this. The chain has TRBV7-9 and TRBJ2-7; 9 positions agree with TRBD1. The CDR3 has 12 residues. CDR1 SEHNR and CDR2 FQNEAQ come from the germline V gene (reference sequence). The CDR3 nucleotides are TGTGCCAGCAGCTTAGCCCGGGACAGGGAAGTCTTC. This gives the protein CASSLARDREVF.

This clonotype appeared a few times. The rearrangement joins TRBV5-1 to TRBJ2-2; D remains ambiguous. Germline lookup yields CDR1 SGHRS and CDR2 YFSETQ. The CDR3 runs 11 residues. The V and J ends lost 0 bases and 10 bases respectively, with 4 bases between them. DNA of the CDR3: TGCGCCAGCAGCTTGGAGGAGGAGCTGTTTTTT. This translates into CASSLEEELFF.

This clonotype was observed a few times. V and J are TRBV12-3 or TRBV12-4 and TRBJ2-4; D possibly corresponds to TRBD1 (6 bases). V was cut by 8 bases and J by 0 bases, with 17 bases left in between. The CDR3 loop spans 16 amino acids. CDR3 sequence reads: CASAGAGELAKNIQYF. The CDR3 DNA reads TGTGCCAGCGCTGGGGCAGGGGAACTAGCCAAAAACATTCAGTACTTC.

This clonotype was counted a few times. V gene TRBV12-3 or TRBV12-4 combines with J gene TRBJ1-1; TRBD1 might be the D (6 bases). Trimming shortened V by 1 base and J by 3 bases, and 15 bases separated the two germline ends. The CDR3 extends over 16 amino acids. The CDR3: CASSLDGGGLDTEAFF. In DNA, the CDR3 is TGTGCCAGCAGTTTAGATGGAGGGGGTTTGGACACTGAAGCTTTCTTT.

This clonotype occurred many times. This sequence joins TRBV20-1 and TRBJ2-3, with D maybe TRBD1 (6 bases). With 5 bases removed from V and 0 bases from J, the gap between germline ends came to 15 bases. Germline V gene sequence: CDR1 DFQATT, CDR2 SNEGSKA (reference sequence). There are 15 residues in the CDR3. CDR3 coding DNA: TGCAGTGCTCCTTCTGACAGGCAAAGCACAGATACGCAGTATTTT. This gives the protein CSAPSDRQSTDTQYF.

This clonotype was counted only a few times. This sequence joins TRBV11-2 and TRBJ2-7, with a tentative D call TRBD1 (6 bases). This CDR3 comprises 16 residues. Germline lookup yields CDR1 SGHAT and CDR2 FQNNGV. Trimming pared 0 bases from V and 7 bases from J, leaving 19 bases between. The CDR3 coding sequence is TGTGCCAGCAGCTTAGATTGGACAGAGAGGGTCTTGGAGCAGTACTTC. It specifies CASSLDWTERVLEQYF.

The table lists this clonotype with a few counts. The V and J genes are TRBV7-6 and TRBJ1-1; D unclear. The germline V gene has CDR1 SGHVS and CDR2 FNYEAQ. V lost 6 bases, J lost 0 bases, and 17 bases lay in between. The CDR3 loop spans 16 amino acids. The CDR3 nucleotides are TGTGCCAGCAGTTCGGTGCTTGGAAGCGTGAACACTGAAGCTTTCTTT. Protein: CASSSVLGSVNTEAFF.

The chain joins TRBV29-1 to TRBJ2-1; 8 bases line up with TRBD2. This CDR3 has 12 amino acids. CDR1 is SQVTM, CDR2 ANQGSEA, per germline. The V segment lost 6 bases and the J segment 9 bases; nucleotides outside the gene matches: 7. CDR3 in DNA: TGCAGCGTGGGGGGACTAGAGGTTGAGCAGTTCTTC. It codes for CSVGGLEVEQFF.

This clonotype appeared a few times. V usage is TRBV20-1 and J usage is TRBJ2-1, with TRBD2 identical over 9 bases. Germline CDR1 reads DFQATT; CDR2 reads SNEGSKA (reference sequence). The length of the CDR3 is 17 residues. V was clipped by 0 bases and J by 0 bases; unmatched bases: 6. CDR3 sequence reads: CSARDPSGVSSYNEQFF. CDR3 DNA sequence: TGCAGTGCTAGAGATCCTAGCGGGGTGAGCTCCTACAATGAGCAGTTCTTC.